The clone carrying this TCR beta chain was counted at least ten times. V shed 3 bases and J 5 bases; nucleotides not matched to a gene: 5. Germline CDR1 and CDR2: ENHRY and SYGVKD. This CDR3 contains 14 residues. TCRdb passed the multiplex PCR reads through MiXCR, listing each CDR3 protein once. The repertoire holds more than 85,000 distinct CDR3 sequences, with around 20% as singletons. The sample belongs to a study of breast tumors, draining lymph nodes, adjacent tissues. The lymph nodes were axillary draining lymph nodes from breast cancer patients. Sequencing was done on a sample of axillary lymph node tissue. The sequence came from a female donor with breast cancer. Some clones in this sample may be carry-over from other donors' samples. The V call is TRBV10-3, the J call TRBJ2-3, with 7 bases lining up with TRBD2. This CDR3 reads CAISDREGIDTQYF. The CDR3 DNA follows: TGTGCCATCAGTGACAGGGAGGGGATAGATACGCAGTATTTT.